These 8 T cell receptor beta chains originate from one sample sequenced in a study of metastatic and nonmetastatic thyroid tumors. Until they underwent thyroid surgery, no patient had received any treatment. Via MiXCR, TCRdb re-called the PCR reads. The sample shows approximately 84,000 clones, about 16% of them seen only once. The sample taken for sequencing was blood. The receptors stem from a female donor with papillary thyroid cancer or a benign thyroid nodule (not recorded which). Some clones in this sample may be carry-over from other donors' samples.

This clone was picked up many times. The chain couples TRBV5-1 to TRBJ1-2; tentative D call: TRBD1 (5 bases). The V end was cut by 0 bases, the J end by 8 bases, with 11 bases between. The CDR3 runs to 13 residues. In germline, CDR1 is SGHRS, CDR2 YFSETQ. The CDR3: CASSLVQGGGYTF. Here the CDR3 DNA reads TGCGCCAGCAGCTTGGTTCAGGGAGGAGGCTACACCTTC.

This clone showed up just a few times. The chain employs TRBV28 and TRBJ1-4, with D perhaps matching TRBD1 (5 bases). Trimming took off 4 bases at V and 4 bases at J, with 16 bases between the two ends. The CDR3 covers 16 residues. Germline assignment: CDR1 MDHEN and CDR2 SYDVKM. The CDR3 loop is CASSSDWGLGNEKLFF. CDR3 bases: TGTGCCAGCAGTTCTGACTGGGGCCTTGGTAATGAAAAACTGTTTTTT. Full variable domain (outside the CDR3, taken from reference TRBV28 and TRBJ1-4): DVKVTQSSRYLVKRTGEKVFLECVQDMDHENMFWYRQDPGLGLRLIYFSYDVKMKEKGDIPEGYSVSREKKERFSLILESASTNQTSMYLCASSSDWGLGNEKLFFGSGTQLSVL.

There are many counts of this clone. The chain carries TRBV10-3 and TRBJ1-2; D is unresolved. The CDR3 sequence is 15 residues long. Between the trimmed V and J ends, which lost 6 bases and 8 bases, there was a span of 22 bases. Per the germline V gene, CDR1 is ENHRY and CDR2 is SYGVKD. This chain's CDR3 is CAISPTPDVEYGYTF. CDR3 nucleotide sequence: TGTGCCATCAGCCCGACCCCGGACGTTGAGTACGGCTACACCTTC.

This chain's CDR3 is CASSQSIVQGGHTF. The CDR3 nucleotides read TGTGCCAGCAGCCAATCCATAGTACAGGGAGGCCACACCTTC. The chain recombines TRBV3-1 with TRBJ1-2; D possibly corresponds to TRBD1 (6 bases). The germline gives CDR1 LGHDT, CDR2 YNNKEL (reference sequence). This CDR3 is 14 amino acids long. Between the trimmed V and J ends, which lost 2 bases and 12 bases, there was a span of 19 bases.

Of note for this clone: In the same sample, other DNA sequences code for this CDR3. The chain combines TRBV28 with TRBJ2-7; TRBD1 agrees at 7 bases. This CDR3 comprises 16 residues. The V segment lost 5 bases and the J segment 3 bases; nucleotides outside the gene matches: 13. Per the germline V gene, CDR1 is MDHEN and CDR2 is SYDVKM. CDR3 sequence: CASSPQGQRNFYEQYF. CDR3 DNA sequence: TGTGCCAGCAGTCCACAGGGACAGAGGAACTTCTACGAGCAGTACTTC.

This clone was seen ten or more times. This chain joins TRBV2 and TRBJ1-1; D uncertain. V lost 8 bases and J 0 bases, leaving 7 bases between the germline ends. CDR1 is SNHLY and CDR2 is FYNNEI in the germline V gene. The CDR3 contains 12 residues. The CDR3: CASLHVNTEAFF. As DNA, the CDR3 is TGTGCCAGCCTACACGTGAACACTGAAGCTTTCTTT.

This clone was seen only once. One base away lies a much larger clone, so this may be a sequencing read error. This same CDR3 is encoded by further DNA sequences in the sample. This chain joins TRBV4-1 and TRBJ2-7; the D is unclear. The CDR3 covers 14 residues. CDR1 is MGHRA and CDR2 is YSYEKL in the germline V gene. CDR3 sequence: CASSQDQWAYEQYF. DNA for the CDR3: TGCGCCAGCAGTCAAGATCAGTGGGCCTACGAGCAGTACTTC.

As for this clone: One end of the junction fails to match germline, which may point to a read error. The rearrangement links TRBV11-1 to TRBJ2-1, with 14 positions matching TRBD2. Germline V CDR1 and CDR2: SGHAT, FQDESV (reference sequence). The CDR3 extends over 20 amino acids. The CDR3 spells CAISFPGNGLAGGLDNEQFF. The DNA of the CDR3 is TGTGCCATCAGCTTCCCAGGGAACGGACTAGCGGGGGGCCTGGACAATGAGCAGTTCTTC.